The source of this T cell receptor beta chain is a study of identical twins. Findings and limits, study-wide: Those out-of-frame alpha sequences shared by twins showed an excess of low generation probability.

This CDR3 has 15 residues. V gave up 7 bases and J gave up 5 bases; unmatched junction bases: 6. Healthy Caucasians provided all donations. A universal primer site was created by template switching, with the cDNA bearing unique molecular identifiers. Using its own MiXCR run on the 5' RACE reads, TCRdb lists one record per CDR3 protein. Of hundreds of thousands of distinct CDR3 sequences listed, about 12% are singletons. This clonotype was counted many times. The antigen remains unidentified. Another study also made use of these data, one on yellow fever vaccine responses in identical twins.

The TCR was taken from a young woman in good health. The sequenced material came from CD8+ T cells sorted from blood. The chain combines TRBV12-3 or TRBV12-4 with TRBJ2-1; 12 nucleotides line up with TRBD2. CDR3 sequence: CASTRGLAGNNEQFF. DNA for the CDR3: TGTGCCAGCACCCGAGGACTAGCGGGAAACAATGAGCAGTTCTTC.